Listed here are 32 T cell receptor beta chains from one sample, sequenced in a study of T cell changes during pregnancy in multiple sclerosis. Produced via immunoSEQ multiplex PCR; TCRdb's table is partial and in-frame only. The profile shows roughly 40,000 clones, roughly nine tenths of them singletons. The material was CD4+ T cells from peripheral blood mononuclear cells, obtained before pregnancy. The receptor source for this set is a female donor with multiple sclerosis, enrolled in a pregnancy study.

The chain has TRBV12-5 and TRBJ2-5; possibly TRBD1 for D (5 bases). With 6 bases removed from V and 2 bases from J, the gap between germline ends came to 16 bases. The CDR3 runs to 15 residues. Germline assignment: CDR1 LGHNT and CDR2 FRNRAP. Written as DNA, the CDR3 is TGTGCTAGTGGCCCGGGTGGGAAGGGGCAAGAGACCCAGTACTTC. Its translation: CASGPGGKGQETQYF.

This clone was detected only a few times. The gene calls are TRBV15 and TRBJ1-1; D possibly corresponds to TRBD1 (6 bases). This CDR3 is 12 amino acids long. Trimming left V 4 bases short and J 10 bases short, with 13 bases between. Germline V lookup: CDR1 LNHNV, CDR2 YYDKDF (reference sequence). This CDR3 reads CATSTLQGVAFF. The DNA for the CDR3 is TGTGCCACCAGCACCTTACAGGGAGTAGCTTTCTTT.

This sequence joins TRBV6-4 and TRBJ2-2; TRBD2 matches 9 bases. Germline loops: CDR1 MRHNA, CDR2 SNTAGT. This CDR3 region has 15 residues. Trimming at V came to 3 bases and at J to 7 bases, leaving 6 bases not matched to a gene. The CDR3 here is CASSDSLAGRGELFF. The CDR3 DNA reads TGTGCCAGCAGTGATAGCCTAGCGGGGCGCGGGGAGCTGTTTTTT.

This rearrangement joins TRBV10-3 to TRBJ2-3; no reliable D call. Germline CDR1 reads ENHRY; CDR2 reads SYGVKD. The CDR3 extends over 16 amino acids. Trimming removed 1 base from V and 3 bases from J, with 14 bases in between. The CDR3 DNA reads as TGTGCCATCAGTGAGTTTGTCACGTCGCGGACAGATACGCAGTATTTT. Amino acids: CAISEFVTSRTDTQYF.

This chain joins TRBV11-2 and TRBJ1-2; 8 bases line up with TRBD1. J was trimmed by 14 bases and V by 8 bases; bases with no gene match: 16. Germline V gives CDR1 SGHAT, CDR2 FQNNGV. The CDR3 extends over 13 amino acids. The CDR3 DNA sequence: TGTGCCAGCTCCCCTTCGGGGCAGGGGGCTCGTACCTTC. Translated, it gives CASSPSGQGARTF.

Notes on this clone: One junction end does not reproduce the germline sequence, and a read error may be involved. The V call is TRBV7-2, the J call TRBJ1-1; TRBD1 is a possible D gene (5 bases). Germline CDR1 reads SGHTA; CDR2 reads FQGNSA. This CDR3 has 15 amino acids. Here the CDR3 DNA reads TGTGCCAGCAGCCTAGCGGGGGGACTGAACACTGAAGCTTTCTTT. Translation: CASSLAGGLNTEAFF.

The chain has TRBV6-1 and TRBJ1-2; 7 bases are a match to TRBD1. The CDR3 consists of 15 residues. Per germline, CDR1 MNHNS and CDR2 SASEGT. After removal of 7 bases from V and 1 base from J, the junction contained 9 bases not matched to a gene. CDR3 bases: TGTGCCAGCACGGCTCGGGCAGGGGGTAACTATGGCTACACCTTC. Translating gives CASTARAGGNYGYTF.

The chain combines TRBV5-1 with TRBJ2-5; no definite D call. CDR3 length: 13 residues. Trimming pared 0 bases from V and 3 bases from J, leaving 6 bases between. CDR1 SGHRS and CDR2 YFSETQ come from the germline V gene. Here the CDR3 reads CASSLGQKETQYF. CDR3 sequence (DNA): TGCGCCAGCAGCTTGGGACAAAAAGAGACCCAGTACTTC.

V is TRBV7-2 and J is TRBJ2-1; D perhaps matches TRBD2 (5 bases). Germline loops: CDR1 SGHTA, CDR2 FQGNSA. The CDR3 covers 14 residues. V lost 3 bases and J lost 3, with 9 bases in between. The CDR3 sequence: CASSFGRGYNEQFF. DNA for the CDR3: TGTGCCAGCAGCTTTGGACGGGGCTACAATGAGCAGTTCTTC.

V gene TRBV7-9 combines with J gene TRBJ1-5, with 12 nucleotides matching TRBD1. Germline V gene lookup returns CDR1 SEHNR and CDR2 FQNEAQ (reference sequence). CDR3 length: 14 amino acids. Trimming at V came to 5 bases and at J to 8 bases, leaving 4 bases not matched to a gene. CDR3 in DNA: TGTGCCAGCAGCGAAGGGACAGGGGGCAAGCCCCAGCATTTT. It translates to CASSEGTGGKPQHF.

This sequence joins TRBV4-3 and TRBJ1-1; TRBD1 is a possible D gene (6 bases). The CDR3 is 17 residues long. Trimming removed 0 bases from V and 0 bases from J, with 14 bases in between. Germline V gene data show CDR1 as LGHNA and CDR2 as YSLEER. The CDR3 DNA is TGCGCCAGCAGCCAAGATGCCCAGACAGGAGTGAACACTGAAGCTTTCTTT. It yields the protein CASSQDAQTGVNTEAFF.

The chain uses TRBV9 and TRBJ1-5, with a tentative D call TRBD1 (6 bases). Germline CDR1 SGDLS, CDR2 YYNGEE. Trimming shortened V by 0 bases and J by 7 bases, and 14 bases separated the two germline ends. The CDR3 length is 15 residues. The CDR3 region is CASSVEGGPYQPQHF. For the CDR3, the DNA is TGTGCCAGCAGCGTAGAGGGGGGGCCTTACCAGCCCCAGCATTTT.

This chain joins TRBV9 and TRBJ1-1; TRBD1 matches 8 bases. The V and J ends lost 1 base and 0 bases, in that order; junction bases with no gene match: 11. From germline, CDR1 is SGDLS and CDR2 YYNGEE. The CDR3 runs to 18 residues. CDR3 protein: CASSVTPDRAGMNTEAFF. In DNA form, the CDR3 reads TGTGCCAGCAGCGTAACCCCGGACAGGGCTGGGATGAACACTGAAGCTTTCTTT. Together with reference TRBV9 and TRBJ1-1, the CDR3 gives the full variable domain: DSGVTQTPKHLITATGQRVTLRCSPRSGDLSVYWYQQSLDQGLQFLIQYYNGEERAKGNILERFSAQQFPDLHSELNLSSLELGDSALYFCASSVTPDRAGMNTEAFFGQGTRLTVV.

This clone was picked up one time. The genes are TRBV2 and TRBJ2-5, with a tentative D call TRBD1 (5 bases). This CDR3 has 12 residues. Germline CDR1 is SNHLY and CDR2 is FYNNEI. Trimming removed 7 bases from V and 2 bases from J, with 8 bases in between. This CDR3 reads CASKRGQETQYF. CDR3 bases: TGTGCCAGCAAAAGGGGTCAAGAGACCCAGTACTTC. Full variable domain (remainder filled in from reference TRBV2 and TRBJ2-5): EPEVTQTPSHQVTQMGQEVILRCVPISNHLYFYWYRQILGQKVEFLVSFYNNEISEKSEIFDDQFSVERPDGSNFTLKIRSTKLEDSAMYFCASKRGQETQYFGPGTRLLVL.

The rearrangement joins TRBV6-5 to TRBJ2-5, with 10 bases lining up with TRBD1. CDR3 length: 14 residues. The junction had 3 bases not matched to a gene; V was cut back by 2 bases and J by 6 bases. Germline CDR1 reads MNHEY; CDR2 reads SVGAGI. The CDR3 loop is CASSYRDRGKTQYF. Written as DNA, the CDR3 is TGTGCCAGCAGTTACAGGGACAGGGGAAAGACCCAGTACTTC.

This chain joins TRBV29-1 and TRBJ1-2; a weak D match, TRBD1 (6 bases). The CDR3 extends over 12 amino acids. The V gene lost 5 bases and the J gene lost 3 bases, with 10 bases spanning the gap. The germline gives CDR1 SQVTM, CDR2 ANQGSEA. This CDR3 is CSVSRGHYGYTF. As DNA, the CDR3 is TGCAGCGTTTCCAGGGGTCACTATGGCTACACCTTC. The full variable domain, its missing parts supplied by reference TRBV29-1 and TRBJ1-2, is SAVISQKPSRDICQRGTSLTIQCQVDSQVTMMFWYRQQPGQSLTLIATANQGSEATYESGFVIDKFPISRPNLTFSTLTVSNMSPEDSSIYLCSVSRGHYGYTFGSGTRLTVV.

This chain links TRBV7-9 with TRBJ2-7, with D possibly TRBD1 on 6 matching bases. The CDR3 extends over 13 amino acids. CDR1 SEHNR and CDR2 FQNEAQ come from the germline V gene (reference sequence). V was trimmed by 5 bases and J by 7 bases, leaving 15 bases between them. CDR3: CASSDQGPLEQYF. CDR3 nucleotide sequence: TGTGCCAGCAGCGATCAGGGGCCGCTGGAGCAGTACTTC.

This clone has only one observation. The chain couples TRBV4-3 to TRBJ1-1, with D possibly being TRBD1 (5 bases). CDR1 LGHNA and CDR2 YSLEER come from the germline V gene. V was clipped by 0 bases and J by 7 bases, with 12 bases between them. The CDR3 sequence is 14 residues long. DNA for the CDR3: TGCGCCAGCAGCCAAGAAAGGGGTTCGGATGAAGCTTTCTTT. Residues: CASSQERGSDEAFF.

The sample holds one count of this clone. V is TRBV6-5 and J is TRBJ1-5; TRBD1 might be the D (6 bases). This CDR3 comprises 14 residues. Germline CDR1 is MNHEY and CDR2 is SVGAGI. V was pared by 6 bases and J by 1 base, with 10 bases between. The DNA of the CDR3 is TGTGCCAGCAGCTTGGGACAAAGCAATCAGCCCCAGCATTTT. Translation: CASSLGQSNQPQHF.

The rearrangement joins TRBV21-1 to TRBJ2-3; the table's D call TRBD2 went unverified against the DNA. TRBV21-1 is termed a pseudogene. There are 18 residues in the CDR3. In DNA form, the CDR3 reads TGTGCCAGCAGCAAAACCCCTGGACTAGCGGGGCCCACTGATACGCAGTATTTT. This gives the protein CASSKTPGLAGPTDTQYF.

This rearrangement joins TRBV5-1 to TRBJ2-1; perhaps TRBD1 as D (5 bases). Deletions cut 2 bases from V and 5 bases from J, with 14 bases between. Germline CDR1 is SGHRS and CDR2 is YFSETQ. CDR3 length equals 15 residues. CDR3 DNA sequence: TGCGCCAGCAGCTTTATTCAGGGCGCCAACAATGAGCAGTTCTTC. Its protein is CASSFIQGANNEQFF. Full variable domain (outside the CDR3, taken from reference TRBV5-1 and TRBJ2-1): KAGVTQTPRYLIKTRGQQVTLSCSPISGHRSVSWYQQTPGQGLQFLFEYFSETQRNKGNFPGRFSGRQFSNSRSEMNVSTLELGDSALYLCASSFIQGANNEQFFGPGTRLTVL.

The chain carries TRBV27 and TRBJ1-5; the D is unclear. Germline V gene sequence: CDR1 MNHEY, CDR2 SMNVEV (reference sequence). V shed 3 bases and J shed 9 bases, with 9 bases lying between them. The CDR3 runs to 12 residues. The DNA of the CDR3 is TGTGCCAGCAGTTTTTTGGGGAGGCCCCAGCATTTT. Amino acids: CASSFLGRPQHF.

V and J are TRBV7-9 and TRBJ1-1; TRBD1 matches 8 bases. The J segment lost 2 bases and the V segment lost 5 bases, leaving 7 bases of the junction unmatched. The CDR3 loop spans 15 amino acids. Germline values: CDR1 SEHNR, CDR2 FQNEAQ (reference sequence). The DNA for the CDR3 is TGTGCCAGCAGCCCGACGGACAGGGTCAACACTGAAGCTTTCTTT. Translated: CASSPTDRVNTEAFF.

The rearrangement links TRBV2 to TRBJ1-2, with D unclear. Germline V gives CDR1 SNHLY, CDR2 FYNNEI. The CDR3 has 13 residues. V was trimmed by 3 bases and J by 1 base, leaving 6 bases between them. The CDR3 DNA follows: TGTGCCAGCAGTGAGAGGGTTAACTATGGCTACACCTTC. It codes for CASSERVNYGYTF.

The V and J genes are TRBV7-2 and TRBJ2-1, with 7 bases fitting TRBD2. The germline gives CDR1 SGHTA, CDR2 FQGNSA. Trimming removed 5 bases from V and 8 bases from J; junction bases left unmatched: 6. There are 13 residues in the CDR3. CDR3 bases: TGTGCCAGCAGCGCGACTAGCCGCTATGAGCAGTTCTTC. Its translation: CASSATSRYEQFF.

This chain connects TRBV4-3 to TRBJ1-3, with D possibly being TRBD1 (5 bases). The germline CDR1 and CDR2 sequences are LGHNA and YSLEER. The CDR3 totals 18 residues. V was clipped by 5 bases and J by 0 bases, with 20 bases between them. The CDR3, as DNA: TGCGCCAGCAGCGTATTGTTGGGGCCGCCAAGCTCTGGAAACACCATATATTTT. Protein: CASSVLLGPPSSGNTIYF.

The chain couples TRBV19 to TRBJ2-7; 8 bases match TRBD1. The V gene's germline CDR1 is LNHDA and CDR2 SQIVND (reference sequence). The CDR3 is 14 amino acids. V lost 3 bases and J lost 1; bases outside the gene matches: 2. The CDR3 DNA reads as TGTGCCAGTAGTATCTACAGGGGGTCCTACGAGCAGTACTTC. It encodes CASSIYRGSYEQYF. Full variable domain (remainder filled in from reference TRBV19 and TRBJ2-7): DGGITQSPKYLFRKEGQNVTLSCEQNLNHDAMYWYRQDPGQGLRLIYYSQIVNDFQKGDIAEGYSVSREKKESFPLTVTSAQKNPTAFYLCASSIYRGSYEQYFGPGTRLTVT.

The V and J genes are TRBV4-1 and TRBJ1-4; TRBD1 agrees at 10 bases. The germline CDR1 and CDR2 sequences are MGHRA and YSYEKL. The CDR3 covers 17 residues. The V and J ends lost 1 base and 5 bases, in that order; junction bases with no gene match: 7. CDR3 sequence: CASSQAPRDRGNEKLFF. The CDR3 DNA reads TGCGCCAGCAGCCAAGCCCCCCGGGACAGGGGAAATGAAAAACTGTTTTTT.

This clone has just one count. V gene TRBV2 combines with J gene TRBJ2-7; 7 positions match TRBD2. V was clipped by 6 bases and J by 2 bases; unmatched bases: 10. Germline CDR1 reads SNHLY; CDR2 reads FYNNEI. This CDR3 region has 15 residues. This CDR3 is CASRQTSALAYEQYF. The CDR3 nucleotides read TGTGCCAGCAGGCAAACTAGCGCACTAGCCTACGAGCAGTACTTC.

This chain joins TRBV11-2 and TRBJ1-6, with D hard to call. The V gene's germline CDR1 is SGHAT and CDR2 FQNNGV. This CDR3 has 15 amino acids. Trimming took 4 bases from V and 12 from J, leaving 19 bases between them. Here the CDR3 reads CASSSDGSIRGPLHF. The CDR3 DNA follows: TGTGCCAGCAGCTCGGACGGATCTATACGGGGACCCCTCCACTTT.

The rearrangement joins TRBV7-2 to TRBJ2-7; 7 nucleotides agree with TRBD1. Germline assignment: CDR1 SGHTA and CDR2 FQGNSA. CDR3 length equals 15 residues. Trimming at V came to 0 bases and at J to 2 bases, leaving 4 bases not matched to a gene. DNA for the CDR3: TGTGCCAGCAGCTTAGCAACAGGGGTCCCCTACGAGCAGTACTTC. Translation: CASSLATGVPYEQYF.

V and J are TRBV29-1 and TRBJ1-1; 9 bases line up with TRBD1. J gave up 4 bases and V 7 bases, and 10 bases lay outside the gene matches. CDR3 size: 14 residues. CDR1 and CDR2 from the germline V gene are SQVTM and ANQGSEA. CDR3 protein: CSARTGAGFTEAFF. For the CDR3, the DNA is TGCAGCGCCAGGACAGGGGCAGGTTTCACTGAAGCTTTCTTT. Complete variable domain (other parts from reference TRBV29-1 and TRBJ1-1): SAVISQKPSRDICQRGTSLTIQCQVDSQVTMMFWYRQQPGQSLTLIATANQGSEATYESGFVIDKFPISRPNLTFSTLTVSNMSPEDSSIYLCSARTGAGFTEAFFGQGTRLTVV.